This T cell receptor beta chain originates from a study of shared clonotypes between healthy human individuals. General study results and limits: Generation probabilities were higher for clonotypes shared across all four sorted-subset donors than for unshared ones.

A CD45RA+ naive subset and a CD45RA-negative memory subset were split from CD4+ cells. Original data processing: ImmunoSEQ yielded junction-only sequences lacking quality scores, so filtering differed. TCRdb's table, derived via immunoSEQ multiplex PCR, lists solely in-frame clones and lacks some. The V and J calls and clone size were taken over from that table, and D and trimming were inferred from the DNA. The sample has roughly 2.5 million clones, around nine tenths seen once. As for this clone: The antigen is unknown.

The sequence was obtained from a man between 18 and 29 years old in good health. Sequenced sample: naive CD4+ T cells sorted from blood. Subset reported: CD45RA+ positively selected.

The DNA of the CDR3 is TGTGCCAGCGGTACCTCAGGACCCTCCTACGAGCAGTACTTC. Residues: CASGTSGPSYEQYF. The chain carries TRBV2 and TRBJ2-7, with no clear D. V was clipped by 8 bases and J by 0 bases, with 14 bases between them. Looked up from germline, CDR1 is SNHLY and CDR2 is FYNNEI. The CDR3 has 14 amino acids.